The rows below give T cell receptor beta chains drawn from one sample of a study of blood T cell repertoires in COVID-19. Data came from immunoSEQ multiplex PCR; TCRdb stores just in-frame clones and leaves some out. The table has some 400,000 clones, around nine tenths seen once; the top ten hold around 1.7%. Material for sequencing was PBMCs or T cells enriched from blood (not recorded which). The source of these receptors is a woman under 40 who had recovered from COVID-19. The conserved cysteine and the conserved F or W are not part of the CDR3 here.

TRBV2	ASSGEDRGGEQF
TRBV11-2	ASSSGQGAGGTQY
TRBV27	ASSLRTGWEKLF
TRBV7-9	ASSLGLGMGGNTIY
TRBV19	ASSIPGGAQPQH
TRBV10-2	ASTRSPSLVYEQY
TRBV5-4	ASSLGGTGKYTEAF
TRBV5-1	ASSLEGLISGETEAF
TRBV19	ASSLRGAGTEAF
TRBV12-5	ASGAAGPAF
TRBV5-1	ASSLAFFVGGGLSYT
TRBV7-9	AFSISGSQDYEQY
TRBV25-1	ASSEFSRPYTGELF
TRBV11-2	ASSFLAGQTTDTQY
TRBV7-2	ASSRDRASTGELF
TRBV18	ASSPRQGADTEAF
TRBV6-5	ASRPTTGVDTQY
TRBV18	ASSPTGALFGTEAF
TRBV5-4	ASSHTSGNLGDTQY
TRBV11-2	ASSLIGATNEKLF